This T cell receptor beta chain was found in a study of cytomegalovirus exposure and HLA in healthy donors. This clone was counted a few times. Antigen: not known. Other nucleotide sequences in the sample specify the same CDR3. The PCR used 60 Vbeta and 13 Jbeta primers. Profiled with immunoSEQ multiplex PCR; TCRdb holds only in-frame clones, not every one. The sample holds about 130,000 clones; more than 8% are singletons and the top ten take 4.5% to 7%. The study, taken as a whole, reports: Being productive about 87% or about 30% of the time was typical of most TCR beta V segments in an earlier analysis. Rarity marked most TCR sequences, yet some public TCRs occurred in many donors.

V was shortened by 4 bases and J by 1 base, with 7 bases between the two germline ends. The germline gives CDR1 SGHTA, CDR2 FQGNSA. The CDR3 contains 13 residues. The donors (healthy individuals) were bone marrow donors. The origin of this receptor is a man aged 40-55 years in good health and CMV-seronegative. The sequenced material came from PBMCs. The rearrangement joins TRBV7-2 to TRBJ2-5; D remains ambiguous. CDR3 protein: CASSYRVQETQYF. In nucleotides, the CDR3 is TGTGCCAGCAGCTACCGGGTCCAAGAGACCCAGTACTTC.